The clone carrying this TCR beta chain was counted between two and nine times. Authors' methods: Reference gene primer amplification in the assay estimated nucleated cell counts. Sequenced by immunoSEQ multiplex PCR; TCRdb stores in-frame clones only, minus some. V, J and clone size are those of that table, while D and trimming were read from the DNA. Among about 70,000 clones listed, 70% to 90% were seen once. The data derive from a study of blood T cell repertoires in COVID-19. On the study more broadly: Sites in the United States, Italy and Spain provided acute and convalescent COVID-19 samples. Sources were T cells, B-cell-depleted T cells, or PBMCs; the material itself was cDNA or gDNA.

The CDR3 loop spans 14 amino acids. Looked up from germline, CDR1 is SGHNT and CDR2 is YENEEA. Trimming took off 5 bases at V and 6 bases at J, with 13 bases between the two ends. The sample taken for sequencing was peripheral blood. The V gene is TRBV11-3, the J gene TRBJ2-2, with D perhaps matching TRBD1 (6 bases). This TCR came from a human donor in a cohort sampled during active COVID-19. The CDR3 protein is CASSQQGPAGELFF. The CDR3 DNA reads as TGTGCCAGCAGCCAACAGGGACCAGCCGGGGAGCTGTTTTTT.